This T cell receptor (beta chain) is from a study of CD8 T cells in Susac syndrome. General study findings and limits: Individuals included in the TCR sequencing and HLA analysis were acknowledged by the study to be relatively few in number.

The sample holds a few counts of this clonotype. Antigen unknown. This CDR3 has 13 amino acids. The germline V gene has CDR1 MGHRA and CDR2 YSYEKL. With 4 bases removed from V and 4 bases from J, the gap between germline ends came to 10 bases. The RNA input was about 0.5 to 1 ug, and it was reverse transcribed with random hexamers. Amplification of TCR beta CDR3 used immunoSEQ multiplex PCR across 54 Vbeta and 13 Jbeta. TCRdb re-called the immunoSEQ multiplex PCR reads through MiXCR, storing one row per CDR3 protein. The table shows some 150,000 distinct CDR3 sequences, with roughly 94% occurring only once.

The sequencing sample was made of CD8+ T cells from PBMCs. The rearrangement joins TRBV4-1 to TRBJ1-2; D gene ambiguous. The receptor comes from a human donor with multiple sclerosis. The CDR3 DNA reads TGCGCCAGCAGCCTAGGACGGTCCTATGGCTACACCTTC. It codes for CASSLGRSYGYTF.